These 26 T cell receptor beta chains came from one sample sequenced in a study of blood T cell repertoires in COVID-19. Clones were sequenced by immunoSEQ multiplex PCR, and TCRdb holds only the in-frame ones, with some missing. The sample has some 200,000 clones, around 91% seen once; the top ten hold around 0.77%. The sequencing input was PBMCs or T cells enriched from blood (not recorded which). These receptors were obtained from a woman under 30 who had recovered from COVID-19.

A single count supports this clone. The chain links TRBV5-1 to TRBJ1-1; D is unclear. Trimming pared 0 bases from V and 4 bases from J, leaving 16 bases between. Germline CDR1 reads SGHRS; CDR2 reads YFSETQ. This CDR3 comprises 16 residues. The CDR3 coding sequence is TGCGCCAGCAGCTTGGAACCCGCAACTAGTGGCACTGAAGCTTTCTTT. Protein product: CASSLEPATSGTEAFF. Complete variable domain (other parts from reference TRBV5-1 and TRBJ1-1): KAGVTQTPRYLIKTRGQQVTLSCSPISGHRSVSWYQQTPGQGLQFLFEYFSETQRNKGNFPGRFSGRQFSNSRSEMNVSTLELGDSALYLCASSLEPATSGTEAFFGQGTRLTVV.

This clone appeared a single time. The gene calls are TRBV4-1 and TRBJ2-6; TRBD1 is a possible D gene (6 bases). The CDR3 has 18 amino acids. V shed 1 base and J shed 0 bases, with 13 bases lying between them. Germline-derived CDR1 and CDR2 are MGHRA and YSYEKL. The CDR3 DNA follows: TGCGCCAGCAGCCAAGGAGGACAGTACCCCTCTGGGGCCAACGTCCTGACTTTC. Translation: CASSQGGQYPSGANVLTF.

This clone was counted a few times. This rearrangement joins TRBV4-1 to TRBJ1-5; TRBD1 is a possible D gene (5 bases). Trimming left V 5 bases short and J 0 bases short, with 14 bases between. This CDR3 contains 16 residues. Germline V gene data show CDR1 as MGHRA and CDR2 as YSYEKL. The CDR3 DNA is TGCGCCAGCAGCTTAGACAGCGCAAATAGCAATCAGCCCCAGCATTTT. This codes for CASSLDSANSNQPQHF.

This clone has just one count. The J gene is TRBJ2-7, the V gene TRBV5-5; 12 nucleotides match TRBD2. This CDR3 is built from 16 residues. Looked up from germline, CDR1 is SGHKS and CDR2 is YYEKEE (reference sequence). V gave up 1 base and J gave up 2 bases; unmatched junction bases: 4. CDR3 in DNA: TGTGCCAGCAGCTTGACAACTAGCGGGAGGACCTACGAGCAGTACTTC. It codes for CASSLTTSGRTYEQYF.

The rearrangement links TRBV7-8 to TRBJ2-5, with TRBD2 matching 7 bases. This CDR3 has 17 amino acids. The germline V gene has CDR1 SGHVS and CDR2 FQNEAQ. With 5 bases clipped from V and 5 bases from J, the junction kept 17 bases outside the gene matches. The CDR3 DNA follows: TGTGCCAGCAGCCCGGACCCCGGGGGGTTTCGAAGGGAGACCCAGTACTTC. Translating it yields CASSPDPGGFRRETQYF.

The table lists this clone with a few counts. This chain connects TRBV30 to TRBJ1-5, with D possibly matching TRBD1 (5 bases). CDR1 and CDR2 from the germline V gene are GTSNPN and SVGIG (reference sequence). The germline V and J ends were trimmed by 3 bases and 6 bases, with 12 bases remaining between them. There are 13 residues in the CDR3. CDR3 sequence reads: CAWSPSQGQPQHF. The CDR3 DNA reads TGTGCCTGGAGCCCCTCCCAGGGTCAGCCCCAGCATTTT.

This clone was found once. The chain uses TRBV28 and TRBJ1-1; D call uncertain. CDR1 and CDR2 from the germline V gene are MDHEN and SYDVKM. V lost 5 bases and J 2 bases, leaving 12 bases between the germline ends. This CDR3 is 14 amino acids long. For the CDR3, the DNA is TGTGCCAGCAGTGAGGGTATGGGAAACACTGAAGCTTTCTTT. Amino acids: CASSEGMGNTEAFF.

The sample holds one count of this clone. V and J are TRBV7-2 and TRBJ1-2; the match to TRBD1 covers 12 bases. Germline CDR1 SGHTA, CDR2 FQGNSA. The CDR3 covers 15 residues. V was clipped by 5 bases and J by 5 bases; unmatched bases: 6. The DNA for the CDR3 is TGTGCCAGCAGCCGTGGGACAGGGGGCTTGTATGGCTACACCTTC. This translates into CASSRGTGGLYGYTF.

The J gene is TRBJ2-6, the V gene TRBV4-3; D is unresolved. The CDR3 sequence is 18 residues long. Germline-derived CDR1 and CDR2 are LGHNA and YSLEER. The V and J ends lost 0 bases and 1 base respectively, with 13 bases between them. CDR3 amino acids: CASSQDRLLVSGANVLTF. CDR3 bases: TGCGCCAGCAGCCAAGATAGGCTTCTAGTTTCTGGGGCCAACGTCCTGACTTTC.

The chain has TRBV7-9 and TRBJ2-1; 10 bases line up with TRBD2. CDR3 length equals 17 residues. V shed 11 bases and J 9 bases; nucleotides not matched to a gene: 22. CDR1 and CDR2 from the germline V gene are SEHNR and FQNEAQ (reference sequence). The CDR3 here is CAGGGDSLAGVYGEQFF. The CDR3 DNA reads as TGTGCCGGTGGGGGGGATTCCCTAGCGGGAGTGTATGGTGAGCAGTTCTTC.

The rearrangement joins TRBV27 to TRBJ1-1; D gene uncertain. The germline V gene encodes CDR1 MNHEY and CDR2 SMNVEV (reference sequence). CDR3 size: 12 residues. V was cut by 9 bases and J by 7 bases, with 15 bases left in between. The CDR3 bases are TGTGCCAGTCGCAGTCCCTCCAGTGAAGCTTTCTTT. Its translation is CASRSPSSEAFF.

This chain uses TRBV5-1 with TRBJ1-4, with 7 nucleotides matching TRBD1. Losses at the gene ends were 0 bases for V and 4 bases for J; bases not matched to a gene: 6. This CDR3 spans 16 amino acids. Germline CDR1 reads SGHRS; CDR2 reads YFSETQ. CDR3 nucleotide sequence: TGCGCCAGCAGCTTGGGACAGGGCCTGGGTAATGAAAAACTGTTTTTT. It encodes CASSLGQGLGNEKLFF.

The V and J genes are TRBV28 and TRBJ1-1; the D gene is possibly TRBD1 (5 bases). Trimming took off 2 bases at V and 5 bases at J, with 12 bases between the two ends. Looked up from germline, CDR1 is MDHEN and CDR2 is SYDVKM. CDR3 size: 14 residues. The CDR3 sequence: CASSLPGMRTEAFF. The CDR3 bases are TGTGCCAGCAGTTTACCAGGGATGAGGACTGAAGCTTTCTTT.

The J gene is TRBJ2-7, the V gene TRBV10-3; a weak D match, TRBD1 (6 bases). V lost 6 bases, J lost 2 bases, and 14 bases lay in between. From germline, CDR1 is ENHRY and CDR2 SYGVKD. The CDR3 contains 14 residues. CDR3 in DNA: TGTGCCATCAGGCAGACAGAGGGGGCCTACGAGCAGTACTTC. This sequence encodes CAIRQTEGAYEQYF.

The V gene is TRBV7-9, the J gene TRBJ2-6; 8 nucleotides match TRBD1. CDR3 length equals 14 residues. Trimming took 8 bases from V and 2 from J; bases not matched to a gene: 2. Germline V CDR1 and CDR2: SEHNR, FQNEAQ (reference sequence). CDR3 DNA sequence: TGTGCCAGCGGGACAGGACCTGGGGCCAACGTCCTGACTTTC. As protein: CASGTGPGANVLTF. Full variable domain (remainder filled in from reference TRBV7-9 and TRBJ2-6): DTGVSQNPRHKITKRGQNVTFRCDPISEHNRLYWYRQTLGQGPEFLTYFQNEAQLEKSRLLSDRFSAERPKGSFSTLEIQRTEQGDSAMYLCASGTGPGANVLTFGAGSRLTVL.

The chain is built from TRBV28 and TRBJ1-1; weak D call: TRBD1 (6 bases). This CDR3 is built from 17 residues. Germline V gene sequence: CDR1 MDHEN, CDR2 SYDVKM. V lost 4 bases to trimming and J lost 0 bases, with 18 bases between them. The CDR3, as DNA: TGTGCCAGCAGTTCCTACGGGTGGGGGCGAATGAACACTGAAGCTTTCTTT. Translation: CASSSYGWGRMNTEAFF.

The chain couples TRBV5-4 to TRBJ1-1, with 8 bases lining up with TRBD1. The CDR3 is 14 amino acids. The trim removed 3 bases at V and 0 bases at J, leaving 1 base unmatched. Germline V gene sequence: CDR1 SGHNT, CDR2 YYREEE (reference sequence). CDR3 sequence: CASSSQGVNTEAFF. The CDR3 nucleotides read TGTGCCAGCAGCTCACAGGGGGTGAACACTGAAGCTTTCTTT.

This chain links TRBV2 with TRBJ1-3; D unclear. Germline lookup yields CDR1 SNHLY and CDR2 FYNNEI. The V end was cut by 0 bases, the J end by 1 base, with 7 bases between. The CDR3 consists of 15 residues. The CDR3 here is CASSEATVSGNTIYF. CDR3 sequence (DNA): TGTGCCAGCAGTGAAGCCACAGTTTCTGGAAACACCATATATTTT.

The J gene is TRBJ2-1, the V gene TRBV7-9; maybe TRBD1 (6 bases). V was pared by 4 bases and J by 2 bases, with 12 bases between. The CDR3 runs to 15 residues. Germline loops: CDR1 SEHNR, CDR2 FQNEAQ (reference sequence). CDR3: CASSYTGTPYNEQFF. CDR3 nucleotide sequence: TGTGCCAGCAGCTATACCGGGACACCCTACAATGAGCAGTTCTTC.

This rearrangement joins TRBV5-5 to TRBJ2-3; 9 nucleotides agree with TRBD2. This CDR3 has 19 residues. Trimming at V came to 2 bases and at J to 5 bases, leaving 18 bases not matched to a gene. Germline V CDR1 and CDR2: SGHKS, YYEKEE (reference sequence). The CDR3 reads CASSFQPGTSLVGGDTQYF. As DNA, the CDR3 is TGTGCCAGCAGCTTCCAACCCGGGACTAGCCTTGTAGGGGGAGATACGCAGTATTTT.

This sequence joins TRBV12-3 or TRBV12-4 and TRBJ2-1, with D unresolved. V lost 2 bases and J 8 bases, leaving 10 bases between the germline ends. The CDR3 sequence is 13 residues long. Here the CDR3 reads CASSLFSIHEQFF. CDR3 sequence (DNA): TGTGCCAGCAGTTTATTTTCCATTCATGAGCAGTTCTTC.

This chain connects TRBV13 to TRBJ2-6; no definite D call. Germline CDR1 reads PRHDT; CDR2 reads FYEKMQ (reference sequence). This CDR3 is 16 amino acids long. The V end was cut by 2 bases, the J end by 0 bases, with 8 bases between. The CDR3: CASSLLSTSGANVLTF. In DNA form, the CDR3 reads TGTGCCAGCAGCTTATTGAGTACCTCTGGGGCCAACGTCCTGACTTTC.

The J gene is TRBJ2-1, the V gene TRBV27; TRBD2 matches 11 bases. The V segment lost 3 bases and the J segment 10 bases; nucleotides outside the gene matches: 8. The germline CDR1 and CDR2 sequences are MNHEY and SMNVEV (reference sequence). CDR3 length equals 15 residues. The CDR3, as DNA: TGTGCCAGCAGTTTTAGCGGGAGGGCCAACGGGGAGCAGTTCTTC. Amino acid sequence: CASSFSGRANGEQFF.

The rearrangement links TRBV6-5 to TRBJ2-1, with TRBD1 matching 8 bases. V shed 6 bases, J shed 5 bases, and the junction held 9 bases outside the gene matches. The CDR3 has 15 amino acids. Per the germline V gene, CDR1 is MNHEY and CDR2 is SVGAGI. The chain's CDR3 is CASSFQGAINNEQFF. DNA for the CDR3: TGTGCCAGCAGCTTCCAGGGGGCCATCAACAATGAGCAGTTCTTC.

The chain carries TRBV7-9 and TRBJ2-7; the match to TRBD1 covers 8 bases. CDR3 length: 16 amino acids. The ends lost 4 bases at V and 4 bases at J; junction bases unmatched: 12. Germline CDR1 is SEHNR and CDR2 is FQNEAQ (reference sequence). The CDR3 here is CASSYYSGTGKYEQYF. The DNA of the CDR3 is TGTGCCAGCAGCTATTACTCCGGGACAGGCAAATACGAGCAGTACTTC.

This chain links TRBV7-9 with TRBJ2-1; 7 bases line up with TRBD2. V lost 4 bases, J lost 12 bases, and 6 bases stayed unmatched. The CDR3 runs to 12 residues. Germline assignment: CDR1 SEHNR and CDR2 FQNEAQ (reference sequence). The CDR3 spells CASSSRLAGQFF. CDR3 coding DNA: TGTGCCAGCAGCTCGAGACTAGCCGGGCAGTTCTTC.